The present TCR beta chain was sequenced within a study of OX40 agonist ivuxolimab in advanced cancers. Overall study: An anti-OX40 (CD134) antibody with agonistic activity, ivuxolimab, was administered to patients. Patients achieving partial responses numbered three: one hepatocellular carcinoma case and two cutaneous melanoma cases. Findings and caveats of the study: Not determined was the antigen specificity of the expanded peripheral T cells. Dose levels from 0.1 to 3.0 mg/kg saw CD4+ and CD8+ blood T cells expand clonally by week 6.

The data were produced by immunoSEQ multiplex PCR, yet TCRdb's version contains in-frame clones alone and is incomplete. This table holds some 80,000 clones, more than 90% found once. As regards this clone: Its target is not known.

Germline CDR1 reads SQVTM; CDR2 reads ANQGSEA. The CDR3 sequence is 13 residues long. V dropped 7 bases and J dropped 2; count of bases not matched to a gene: 4. The TCR comes from an adult with an advanced solid tumor such as melanoma, head and neck, liver or kidney cancer. V and J are TRBV29-1 and TRBJ2-1, with 8 bases aligning to TRBD2. The sample was CD4+ or CD8+ T cells sorted from blood, taken in a trial of the OX40 agonist ivuxolimab. The CDR3 sequence: CSAVGGAYNEQFF. CDR3 DNA: TGCAGCGCCGTCGGGGGGGCCTACAATGAGCAGTTCTTC.